This TCR beta chain came from a study of tumor-infiltrating lymphocytes in oesophageal squamous cell carcinoma. This CDR3 has 19 residues. Germline V CDR1 and CDR2: MDHEN, SYDVKM. V was cut by 5 bases and J by 1 base, with 25 bases left in between. One entry per CDR3 protein, called by TCRdb with MiXCR from the PCR reads. The sample lists about 9,700 distinct CDR3 sequences, approximately 57% occurring once. The sequence was obtained from a female donor with esophageal squamous cell carcinoma. This chain joins TRBV28 and TRBJ2-3, with D perhaps matching TRBD1 or TRBD2 (5 bases each). The sample taken for sequencing was esophageal tumor tissue. Here the CDR3 reads CASSLGTPEALFGTDTQYF. The CDR3 coding sequence is TGTGCCAGCAGTCTTGGGACCCCCGAAGCCCTGTTCGGCACAGATACGCAGTATTTT. Together with reference TRBV28 and TRBJ2-3, the CDR3 gives the full variable domain: DVKVTQSSRYLVKRTGEKVFLECVQDMDHENMFWYRQDPGLGLRLIYFSYDVKMKEKGDIPEGYSVSREKKERFSLILESASTNQTSMYLCASSLGTPEALFGTDTQYFGPGTRLTVL.